These 17 T cell receptor beta chains were all obtained from the same sample, sequenced in a study of radiotherapy plus CTLA-4 blockade in lung cancer. Clones were read by immunoSEQ multiplex PCR, and TCRdb kept only the in-frame ones, dropping some. The sample records about 45,000 clones, roughly 76% being singletons. Sequencing used peripheral blood, obtained from a patient treated with radiotherapy plus ipilimumab. These receptors came from a human donor with non-small cell lung cancer who had a complete response to radiotherapy plus ipilimumab.

V is TRBV29-1 and J is TRBJ2-5; TRBD2 agrees at 9 bases. This CDR3 has 14 residues. Per the germline V gene, CDR1 is SQVTM and CDR2 is ANQGSEA. After removal of 5 bases from V and 3 bases from J, the junction contained 7 bases not matched to a gene. The CDR3 bases are TGCAGCGTTCAGGGGACTAGCATAAAAGAGACCCAGTACTTC. It encodes CSVQGTSIKETQYF.

The chain combines TRBV14 with TRBJ1-2; perhaps TRBD1 as D (6 bases). This CDR3 region has 15 residues. V lost 5 bases, J lost 8 bases, and 21 bases lay in between. The germline CDR1 and CDR2 sequences are SGHDN and FVKESK. The DNA for the CDR3 is TGTGCCAGCAGCTTACTGGGGGGGGCCAACAGAGGCTACACCTTC. Protein: CASSLLGGANRGYTF.

The chain recombines TRBV18 with TRBJ2-7, with D maybe TRBD2 (6 bases). The germline V and J ends were trimmed by 11 bases and 3 bases, with 17 bases remaining between them. Germline lookup yields CDR1 KGHSH and CDR2 LQKENI. CDR3 length: 13 residues. CDR3 sequence reads: CASSGVRNYEQYF. CDR3 nucleotide sequence: TGTGCCTCTTCGGGGGTTAGGAACTACGAGCAGTACTTC.

The chain couples TRBV5-1 to TRBJ2-1; tentative D call: TRBD1 (6 bases). Germline V gives CDR1 SGHRS, CDR2 YFSETQ. V was trimmed by 0 bases and J by 9 bases, leaving 7 bases between them. The CDR3 has 12 residues. In DNA, the CDR3 is TGCGCCAGCAGCTTGGTAGGGGGTGAGCAGTTCTTC. This encodes CASSLVGGEQFF.

The rearrangement links TRBV9 to TRBJ2-3; TRBD1 aligns across 7 bases. V lost 2 bases and J lost 2; bases outside the gene matches: 11. The CDR3 consists of 17 residues. From germline, CDR1 is SGDLS and CDR2 YYNGEE. The CDR3, as DNA: TGTGCCAGCAGCGTTTACATAGGGGACAGTCCCACAGATACGCAGTATTTT. Its translation is CASSVYIGDSPTDTQYF.

The chain couples TRBV7-2 to TRBJ1-2; D not certain. With 4 bases removed from V and 5 bases from J, the gap between germline ends came to 8 bases. CDR3 length: 12 amino acids. Germline CDR1 SGHTA, CDR2 FQGNSA. The CDR3 loop reads CASSSEAYGYTF. CDR3 in DNA: TGTGCCAGCAGCTCGGAGGCGTATGGCTACACCTTC.

This clone was seen only once. The chain links TRBV29-1 to TRBJ2-3, with D unresolved. The CDR3 spans 12 residues. Germline-derived CDR1 and CDR2 are SQVTM and ANQGSEA. V was trimmed by 4 bases and J by 2 bases, leaving 7 bases between them. Here the CDR3 DNA reads TGCAGCGTTGGAAGCCACACAGATACGCAGTATTTT. Translating gives CSVGSHTDTQYF.

This clone was seen a single time. This rearrangement joins TRBV27 to TRBJ2-2, with 8 positions matching TRBD2. The CDR3 runs 17 residues. Germline V gene data show CDR1 as MNHEY and CDR2 as SMNVEV (reference sequence). The V and J ends lost 1 base and 3 bases, in that order; junction bases with no gene match: 7. The CDR3 DNA follows: TGTGCCAGCAGTTTATGGGGGGCCGGGGGGGACACCGGGGAGCTGTTTTTT. It translates to CASSLWGAGGDTGELFF.

V is TRBV18 and J is TRBJ2-2, with D possibly being TRBD2 (6 bases). The CDR3 spans 13 residues. Between the trimmed V and J ends, which lost 6 bases and 6 bases, there was a span of 11 bases. The germline gives CDR1 KGHSH, CDR2 LQKENI. CDR3 bases: TGTGCCAGCTCCCGTCCGGGGGCCGGGGAGCTGTTTTTT. The encoded protein is CASSRPGAGELFF.

The rearrangement joins TRBV4-3 to TRBJ1-4; a weak D match, TRBD1 (6 bases). The V gene lost 1 base and the J gene lost 4 bases, with 19 bases spanning the gap. Germline V gene sequence: CDR1 LGHNA, CDR2 YSLEER. The CDR3 runs to 18 residues. CDR3 DNA: TGCGCCAGCAGCCAAGCACATGGGTCAGGGGAGTATAATGAAAAACTGTTTTTT. Its translation is CASSQAHGSGEYNEKLFF.

This chain connects TRBV29-1 to TRBJ2-7, with 7 bases aligning to TRBD1. The CDR3 spans 13 residues. V lost 5 bases to trimming and J lost 3 bases; unmatched junction nucleotides: 7. Per the germline V gene, CDR1 is SQVTM and CDR2 is ANQGSEA. In DNA, the CDR3 is TGCAGCGTTCAAGGGGGCAGCAGCTACGAGCAGTACTTC. This translates into CSVQGGSSYEQYF.

This rearrangement joins TRBV6-1 to TRBJ1-5, with 10 bases that match TRBD1. The junction had 4 bases not matched to a gene; V was cut back by 6 bases and J by 5 bases. The CDR3 extends over 14 amino acids. Germline V CDR1 and CDR2: MNHNS, SASEGT. CDR3 DNA sequence: TGTGCCAGCAGATCGGACAGGGGGTATCAGCCCCAGCATTTT. The encoded protein is CASRSDRGYQPQHF.

The chain uses TRBV9 and TRBJ2-1, with 12 bases lining up with TRBD2. The CDR3 is 15 residues long. The junction had 8 bases not matched to a gene; V was cut back by 0 bases and J by 13 bases. Germline CDR1 is SGDLS and CDR2 is YYNGEE. The CDR3 DNA reads TGTGCCAGCAGCGTAGAAGGTTCTAGCGGGAGGGCACAGTTCTTC. As protein: CASSVEGSSGRAQFF.

The genes are TRBV4-1 and TRBJ2-2; maybe TRBD2 (5 bases). Germline values: CDR1 MGHRA, CDR2 YSYEKL. V gave up 4 bases and J gave up 5 bases, with 23 bases separating them. The CDR3 sequence is 18 residues long. This chain's CDR3 is CASSLSFRGLGITGELFF. DNA for the CDR3: TGCGCCAGCAGCCTTTCGTTTCGGGGATTAGGAATAACCGGGGAGCTGTTTTTT.

The chain is built from TRBV5-1 and TRBJ2-5, with a tentative D call TRBD1 (6 bases). Trimming took 4 bases from V and 5 from J, leaving 18 bases between them. CDR1 and CDR2 from the germline V gene are SGHRS and YFSETQ. CDR3 length equals 15 residues. This chain's CDR3 is CASSPGHGGGETQYF. CDR3 bases: TGCGCCAGCAGCCCGGGACATGGGGGTGGTGAGACCCAGTACTTC. Full variable domain (remainder filled in from reference TRBV5-1 and TRBJ2-5): KAGVTQTPRYLIKTRGQQVTLSCSPISGHRSVSWYQQTPGQGLQFLFEYFSETQRNKGNFPGRFSGRQFSNSRSEMNVSTLELGDSALYLCASSPGHGGGETQYFGPGTRLLVL.

The gene calls are TRBV29-1 and TRBJ2-5; D gene unclear. V was shortened by 6 bases and J by 1 base, with 24 bases between the two germline ends. CDR1 and CDR2 from the germline V gene are SQVTM and ANQGSEA. The CDR3 contains 17 residues. CDR3 loop: CSVPSSSTPSIQETQYF. CDR3 bases: TGCAGCGTCCCTAGTTCCTCCACACCCTCAATCCAAGAGACCCAGTACTTC.

The V and J genes are TRBV28 and TRBJ2-7; 7 bases map to TRBD1. The trim removed 4 bases at V and 4 bases at J, leaving 13 bases unmatched. The CDR3 has 16 amino acids. CDR1 and CDR2 (germline): MDHEN, SYDVKM. This chain's CDR3 is CASSSIWDSIPYEQYF. The CDR3 region has the DNA TGTGCCAGCAGTTCCATCTGGGACAGCATACCTTACGAGCAGTACTTC.